One and the same sample provided the 22 T cell receptor beta chains below, sequenced in a study of T cells in Graves' hyperthyroidism and ophthalmopathy. The investigators amplified TCR beta CDR3 regions from RNA transcripts. In the first-round RT-PCR of the TCR CDR3, the HTBI primer set was used. TCRdb re-analysed the multiplex PCR reads in MiXCR, keeping a single row per CDR3 protein. The sample holds about 600,000 distinct CDR3 sequences, approximately 14% seen once. The specimen sequenced was blood. Receptors were obtained from a woman in her 50s with Graves' ophthalmopathy.

This clonotype was seen ten or more times. The chain is built from TRBV28 and TRBJ1-1; D unresolved. The V gene's germline CDR1 is MDHEN and CDR2 SYDVKM. The ends were cut back, 5 bases at V and 0 bases at J, with 4 bases in the middle. The CDR3 length is 12 residues. The CDR3 is CASSDMNTEAFF. The CDR3 DNA reads TGTGCCAGCAGTGATATGAACACTGAAGCTTTCTTT.

This clonotype showed up many times. This sequence joins TRBV14 and TRBJ2-1; 7 bases line up with TRBD1. CDR3 length: 15 amino acids. V lost 0 bases to trimming and J lost 7 bases; unmatched junction nucleotides: 6. Germline loops: CDR1 SGHDN, CDR2 FVKESK. For the CDR3, the DNA is TGTGCCAGCAGCCAAGAAAGGGGGCGTTTGAATGAGCAGTTCTTC. It encodes CASSQERGRLNEQFF.

The chain carries TRBV29-1 and TRBJ1-4; D gene uncertain. V shed 7 bases and J shed 0 bases, with 12 bases lying between them. Germline-derived CDR1 and CDR2 are SQVTM and ANQGSEA. CDR3 length: 14 amino acids. CDR3 DNA: TGCAGCGCAGCAGACCCGACAACTAATGAAAAACTGTTTTTT. Translating gives CSAADPTTNEKLFF.

The chain joins TRBV7-3 to TRBJ2-1; D ambiguous. V was shortened by 0 bases and J by 8 bases, with 8 bases between the two germline ends. The CDR3 totals 13 residues. Germline V lookup: CDR1 SGHTA, CDR2 FQGTGA. The CDR3 nucleotides are TGTGCCAGCAGCTTAACTTGGAAGGATGAGCAGTTCTTC. Amino acid sequence: CASSLTWKDEQFF.

The chain employs TRBV5-6 and TRBJ2-2, with TRBD2 identical over 10 bases. CDR3 size: 16 residues. From germline, CDR1 is SGHDT and CDR2 YYEEEE. The trim removed 4 bases at V and 7 bases at J, leaving 10 bases unmatched. This CDR3 reads CASSLGLAEPYGELFF. The CDR3 DNA reads TGTGCCAGCAGCCTCGGACTAGCGGAACCTTACGGGGAGCTGTTTTTT.

This clonotype was found many times. This rearrangement joins TRBV7-2 to TRBJ1-1, with no clear D. The germline V and J ends were trimmed by 1 base and 0 bases, with 3 bases remaining between them. CDR1 and CDR2 (germline): SGHTA, FQGNSA. The CDR3 has 13 amino acids. DNA of the CDR3: TGTGCCAGCAGCTTAGATATGAACACTGAAGCTTTCTTT. Protein: CASSLDMNTEAFF.

A few counts support this clonotype. J is TRBJ2-7 and V is TRBV29-1; tentatively, D is TRBD2 (6 bases). Looked up from germline, CDR1 is SQVTM and CDR2 is ANQGSEA. With 4 bases removed from V and 4 bases from J, the gap between germline ends came to 14 bases. The CDR3 consists of 13 residues. CDR3 DNA sequence: TGCAGCGTTGCGGGACTCGCGGCGTACGAGCAGTACTTC. Amino acids: CSVAGLAAYEQYF.

This clonotype was recorded many times. This CDR3 is CASSYSGRGTEAFF. The CDR3 nucleotides are TGTGCCAGCAGTTACTCAGGGAGGGGGACTGAAGCTTTCTTT. This sequence joins TRBV6-5 and TRBJ1-1, with D perhaps matching TRBD1 (6 bases). The germline V and J ends were trimmed by 0 bases and 5 bases, with 10 bases remaining between them. CDR1 MNHEY and CDR2 SVGAGI come from the germline V gene. The CDR3 spans 14 residues.

The V gene is TRBV7-2, the J gene TRBJ2-1; 9 bases are a match to TRBD2. Per the germline V gene, CDR1 is SGHTA and CDR2 is FQGNSA. The CDR3 spans 15 residues. Trimming at V came to 1 base and at J to 6 bases, leaving 4 bases not matched to a gene. CDR3 sequence (DNA): TGTGCCAGCAGCTTAGGGACTAGCGTCGGCAATGAGCAGTTCTTC. Amino acids: CASSLGTSVGNEQFF.

This clonotype was picked up many times. The chain combines TRBV20-1 with TRBJ2-7; 10 nucleotides line up with TRBD2. CDR3 length equals 15 residues. V was pared by 6 bases and J by 4 bases, with 12 bases of the junction left unmatched. Germline V lookup: CDR1 DFQATT, CDR2 SNEGSKA (reference sequence). The CDR3 DNA reads as TGCAGTGCCTTCCCACTAGCGGGAATGGTGTACGAGCAGTACTTC. Its translation: CSAFPLAGMVYEQYF.

This clonotype was observed at least ten times. The chain is built from TRBV3-1 and TRBJ2-5, with 12 nucleotides matching TRBD2. After removal of 2 bases from V and 5 bases from J, the junction contained 9 bases not matched to a gene. Germline CDR1 and CDR2: LGHDT and YNNKEL (reference sequence). This CDR3 is built from 17 residues. The CDR3 loop is CASSQPTGLAGRETQYF. The CDR3 DNA is TGTGCCAGCAGCCAACCTACAGGACTAGCGGGAAGGGAGACCCAGTACTTC.

This clonotype was seen more than once but under ten times. V and J are TRBV6-2 or TRBV6-3 and TRBJ2-2; maybe TRBD2 (5 bases). The germline CDR1 and CDR2 sequences are MNHEY and SVGEGT. V lost 9 bases to trimming and J lost 0 bases, with 11 bases between them. The CDR3 has 14 amino acids. The CDR3 loop reads CASSGNPNTGELFF. The CDR3, as DNA: TGTGCCAGTTCGGGGAATCCGAACACCGGGGAGCTGTTTTTT.

Turning to this clonotype: The germline gene is not matched at one end of the junction; a read error may be the cause. The V gene is TRBV29-1, the J gene TRBJ2-7, with 11 bases fitting TRBD2. Germline-derived CDR1 and CDR2 are SQVTM and ANQGSEA. This CDR3 has 14 amino acids. The CDR3 loop is CSVVLAGGSYEKYF. The CDR3 DNA reads TGCAGCGTTGTTCTAGCGGGAGGATCCTACGAGAAGTACTTC.

The chain uses TRBV15 and TRBJ1-2; TRBD1 matches 9 bases. The CDR3 loop spans 13 amino acids. With 5 bases clipped from V and 4 bases from J, the junction kept 2 bases outside the gene matches. Germline CDR1 reads LNHNV; CDR2 reads YYDKDF (reference sequence). The CDR3 loop is CATSDRGFYGYTF. In DNA form, the CDR3 reads TGTGCCACCAGCGACAGGGGGTTCTATGGCTACACCTTC.

The sample holds many counts of this clonotype. The chain employs TRBV7-8 and TRBJ2-1, with 12 bases aligning to TRBD2. Trimming removed 4 bases from V and 3 bases from J; junction bases left unmatched: 10. Germline-derived CDR1 and CDR2 are SGHVS and FQNEAQ. CDR3 length equals 18 residues. The CDR3 coding sequence is TGTGCCAGCAGCTCGCCGACTAGCGGGAGTTTAGTCTACAATGAGCAGTTCTTC. This sequence encodes CASSSPTSGSLVYNEQFF.

At least ten counts were recorded for this clonotype. The chain has TRBV7-2 and TRBJ2-1, with a weak D call TRBD1 (6 bases). Germline-derived CDR1 and CDR2 are SGHTA and FQGNSA. The length of the CDR3 is 15 residues. The germline V and J ends were trimmed by 4 bases and 7 bases, with 17 bases remaining between them. CDR3 nucleotides: TGTGCCAGCAGCTCCTTAAACTCCGGGACAAATGAGCAGTTCTTC. It yields the protein CASSSLNSGTNEQFF.

This clonotype occurred many times. The chain couples TRBV28 to TRBJ2-2; 11 bases are a match to TRBD2. J gave up 4 bases and V 4 bases, and 5 bases lay outside the gene matches. The germline V gene has CDR1 MDHEN and CDR2 SYDVKM. The CDR3 has 16 residues. The CDR3 is CASSSGLAEFTGELFF. The CDR3 bases are TGTGCCAGCAGTTCGGGACTAGCGGAATTCACCGGGGAGCTGTTTTTT.

This clonotype showed up many times. The chain recombines TRBV27 with TRBJ1-2, with 7 positions matching TRBD1. The CDR3 spans 17 residues. The V gene end was trimmed by 2 bases and the J gene end by 2 bases; junction bases not matched to a gene: 11. Germline V gene lookup returns CDR1 MNHEY and CDR2 SMNVEV (reference sequence). The CDR3 DNA sequence: TGTGCCAGCAGTTTACGATCTAACCCGGACAGGAACTATGGCTACACCTTC. It codes for CASSLRSNPDRNYGYTF.

This clonotype was counted many times. The rearrangement joins TRBV12-3 or TRBV12-4 to TRBJ1-2, with D uncertain. V lost 5 bases to trimming and J lost 0 bases, with 19 bases between them. The CDR3 is 17 amino acids. The CDR3 protein is CASSHPLDLPTNYGYTF. The CDR3 coding sequence is TGTGCCAGCAGTCACCCTTTGGACTTGCCCACTAACTATGGCTACACCTTC.

This clonotype was picked up many times. The chain links TRBV7-9 to TRBJ1-6, with 8 positions matching TRBD1. The V segment lost 2 bases and the J segment 6 bases; nucleotides outside the gene matches: 3. Germline V lookup: CDR1 SEHNR, CDR2 FQNEAQ (reference sequence). The CDR3 is made up of 15 amino acids. Here the CDR3 reads CASSLPGQGNSPLHF. The CDR3 bases are TGTGCCAGCAGCTTACCCGGACAGGGTAATTCACCCCTCCACTTT.

A few counts support this clonotype. This chain uses TRBV4-3 with TRBJ1-2; D gene uncertain. Trimming removed 0 bases from V and 0 bases from J, with 17 bases in between. The CDR3 totals 18 residues. Germline V gives CDR1 LGHNA, CDR2 YSLEER. The CDR3 sequence: CASSQEEGRRAPNYGYTF. The CDR3 region has the DNA TGCGCCAGCAGCCAAGAGGAAGGGAGGCGCGCTCCTAACTATGGCTACACCTTC.

This clonotype was picked up many times. The chain carries TRBV30 and TRBJ1-3, with unresolved D. This CDR3 has 14 amino acids. Deletions cut 0 bases from V and 0 bases from J, with 6 bases between. Germline V lookup: CDR1 GTSNPN, CDR2 SVGIG (reference sequence). The CDR3 coding sequence is TGTGCCTGGAGTGTACTCAGCTCTGGAAACACCATATATTTT. Encoded protein: CAWSVLSSGNTIYF.